These T cell receptor beta chains were read from a single sample in a study of shared T cell receptors in the human thymus. Assay used: immunoSEQ multiplex PCR; TCRdb lists only in-frame clones, some missing. The table shows about 500,000 clones, with around 82% occurring only once. The sample was also reused in another study, on human thymus T cells.

Sequencing was done on a sample of thymocytes. These receptors were taken from a boy in the first two years of life with a congenital heart defect. Each CDR3 is given with its conserved first and last residue. A D gene is named only where the DNA matches it firmly. Some rows have no size entry. The others give once, few or many, or a class for an expanded clone.

CDR3 DNA: TGTGCCAGCCCCGGAGGGTATTTT; CDR3 protein: CASPGGYF; D gene: NA; V gene: TRBV6-1; J gene: TRBJ2-3; clone size: NA
CDR3 DNA: TGTGCCTGGAGTGCGGCTAGCGGGAGGCGGGTCACAGATACGCAGTATTTT; CDR3 protein: CAWSAASGRRVTDTQYF; D gene: TRBD2; V gene: TRBV30; J gene: TRBJ2-3; clone size: once
CDR3 DNA: TGTGCTAGTGGTTTGGTAACTGGGCCCCATGGCTACACCTTC; CDR3 protein: CASGLVTGPHGYTF; D gene: NA; V gene: TRBV12-5; J gene: TRBJ1-2; clone size: NA
CDR3 DNA: TGTGCCAGCAGCTTGGGAGGAGGGACAGGGTGGGCCGGGGCCAACGTCCTGACTTTC; CDR3 protein: CASSLGGGTGWAGANVLTF; D gene: TRBD1; V gene: TRBV5-5; J gene: TRBJ2-6; clone size: NA
CDR3 DNA: TGTGCCAGTAGTACCCCAGCGGGAGAGGTAGATACGCAGTATTTT; CDR3 protein: CASSTPAGEVDTQYF; D gene: TRBD2; V gene: TRBV19; J gene: TRBJ2-3; clone size: NA
CDR3 DNA: TGTGCCACCCGCCCATTGATAGCGAGGACCCGCGAGCAGTACTTC; CDR3 protein: CATRPLIARTREQYF; D gene: NA; V gene: TRBV15; J gene: TRBJ2-7; clone size: few
CDR3 DNA: TGTGCCAGCAGCAACAACCCCAGGGGGCTGGGGGCCAACGTCCTGACTTTC; CDR3 protein: CASSNNPRGLGANVLTF; D gene: TRBD1; V gene: TRBV9; J gene: TRBJ2-6; clone size: NA
CDR3 DNA: TGTGCCAGCAGCTTAGATTTCCGCGGGAGTGAACTCACAGATACGCAGTATTTT; CDR3 protein: CASSLDFRGSELTDTQYF; D gene: TRBD2; V gene: TRBV7-2; J gene: TRBJ2-3; clone size: NA
CDR3 DNA: TGTGCCAGCAGTTTATTCTCCCGCAAATTAGCGGGCCAGGCCTACGAGCAGTACTTC; CDR3 protein: CASSLFSRKLAGQAYEQYF; D gene: TRBD2; V gene: TRBV27; J gene: TRBJ2-7; clone size: NA
CDR3 DNA: TGTGCCAGCAGTCCCGAGGCAGGGGTGAGCTCCTACGAGCAGTACTTC; CDR3 protein: CASSPEAGVSSYEQYF; D gene: NA; V gene: TRBV27; J gene: TRBJ2-7; clone size: NA
CDR3 DNA: TGTGCCAGCAGCCTAGGGGGGGACGGGACTAGCACTGACAATGAGCAGTTCTTC; CDR3 protein: CASSLGGDGTSTDNEQFF; D gene: TRBD2; V gene: TRBV28; J gene: TRBJ2-1; clone size: NA
CDR3 DNA: TGTGCCAGCAGTGAAGGGAGGAGGGGCGTCTACAATGAGCAGTTCTTC; CDR3 protein: CASSEGRRGVYNEQFF; D gene: NA; V gene: TRBV6-1; J gene: TRBJ2-1; clone size: NA
CDR3 DNA: TGTGCCAGCAGTGGCCGGGGGGATCAGCCCCAGCATTTT; CDR3 protein: CASSGRGDQPQHF; D gene: NA; V gene: TRBV25-1; J gene: TRBJ1-5; clone size: few
CDR3 DNA: TGTGCCAGCGGTCGGGTACCCTACAATGAGCAGTTCTTC; CDR3 protein: CASGRVPYNEQFF; D gene: NA; V gene: TRBV2; J gene: TRBJ2-1; clone size: NA
CDR3 DNA: TGTGCCAGCAGTTCCAACAATGAGCAGTTCTTC; CDR3 protein: CASSSNNEQFF; D gene: NA; V gene: TRBV27; J gene: TRBJ2-1; clone size: NA
CDR3 DNA: TGTGCCAGCAGCCCCCCCTGGGGCCCAGATGGGGATACGCAGTATTTT; CDR3 protein: CASSPPWGPDGDTQYF; D gene: NA; V gene: TRBV4-2; J gene: TRBJ2-3; clone size: NA
CDR3 DNA: TGCGCCAGCAGCCAATATTCGACTAGCGAGTCCTACGAGCAGTACTTC; CDR3 protein: CASSQYSTSESYEQYF; D gene: TRBD2; V gene: TRBV4-3; J gene: TRBJ2-7; clone size: NA
CDR3 DNA: TGTGCCAGCAGTTCCGGGATAACCTACGAGCAGTACTTC; CDR3 protein: CASSSGITYEQYF; D gene: NA; V gene: TRBV5-6; J gene: TRBJ2-7; clone size: NA
CDR3 DNA: TGTGCCAGCAGCCCCATTAGAGCGGGAGGAAACAATGAGCAGTTCTTC; CDR3 protein: CASSPIRAGGNNEQFF; D gene: TRBD2; V gene: TRBV28; J gene: TRBJ2-1; clone size: few
CDR3 DNA: TGCGCCAGCAGCCAAGGATACAGGGTGGGCTACGAGCAGTACTTC; CDR3 protein: CASSQGYRVGYEQYF; D gene: NA; V gene: TRBV4-3; J gene: TRBJ2-7; clone size: NA
CDR3 DNA: TGTGCCAGCAGTGACGGGCTAGCGGGAGGGCCGACAGATACGCAGTATTTT; CDR3 protein: CASSDGLAGGPTDTQYF; D gene: TRBD2; V gene: TRBV2; J gene: TRBJ2-3; clone size: NA
CDR3 DNA: TGTGCCAGCAGCCAAGATGGGCTAGCGGCAGAGACCCAGTACTTC; CDR3 protein: CASSQDGLAAETQYF; D gene: TRBD2; V gene: TRBV4-2; J gene: TRBJ2-5; clone size: NA
CDR3 DNA: TGTGCCAGCAGTTTGAGGTCCAGGGGTGGAAACACCATATATTTT; CDR3 protein: CASSLRSRGGNTIYF; D gene: NA; V gene: TRBV28; J gene: TRBJ1-3; clone size: NA
CDR3 DNA: TGTGCCATCAGTGAGAGGGGAGGGAAGTACGGGGCCAACGTCCTGACTTTC; CDR3 protein: CAISERGGKYGANVLTF; D gene: TRBD2; V gene: TRBV10-3; J gene: TRBJ2-6; clone size: NA
CDR3 DNA: TGTGCCAGCAGCTTAGGGCAGGGGGCATGCTACACCTTC; CDR3 protein: CASSLGQGACYTF; D gene: TRBD1; V gene: TRBV7-8; J gene: TRBJ1-2; clone size: NA